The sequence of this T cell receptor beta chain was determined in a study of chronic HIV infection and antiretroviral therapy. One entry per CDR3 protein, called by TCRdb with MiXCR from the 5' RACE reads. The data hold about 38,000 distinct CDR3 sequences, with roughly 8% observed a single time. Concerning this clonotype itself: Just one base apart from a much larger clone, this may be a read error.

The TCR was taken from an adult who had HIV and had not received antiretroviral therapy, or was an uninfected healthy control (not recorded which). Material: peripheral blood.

Written as DNA, the CDR3 is TGTGCCAGCAGTTTGTGGCGGGCGGGCACTGAAGCTTTCTTT. As protein: CASSLWRAGTEAFF. The chain is built from TRBV28 and TRBJ1-1; D ambiguous. V lost 3 bases and J lost 4, with 12 bases in between. The CDR3 sequence is 14 residues long. Germline CDR1 reads MDHEN; CDR2 reads SYDVKM. The entire variable domain, with the rest obtained from reference TRBV28 and TRBJ1-1, is as follows: DVKVTQSSRYLVKRTGEKVFLECVQDMDHENMFWYRQDPGLGLRLIYFSYDVKMKEKGDIPEGYSVSREKKERFSLILESASTNQTSMYLCASSLWRAGTEAFFGQGTRLTVV.